The 16 T cell receptor beta chains reported below all come from one sample, sequenced in a study of long-term antiretroviral therapy in people with HIV. Assay version v3.0 of immunoSEQ was used, and it was run at survey level. TCRdb's copy holds only in-frame clones and misses some; the assay was immunoSEQ multiplex PCR. Of 40,000 or so clones detected, about 88% appear once; the ten largest clones hold almost 4%. The sample in question was unsorted PBMCs, obtained just before starting antiretroviral therapy. All receptors derive from a woman under 30 with HIV.

This clone was seen only once. The chain links TRBV27 to TRBJ2-1, with TRBD1 as a possible D gene (5 bases). Looked up from germline, CDR1 is MNHEY and CDR2 is SMNVEV (reference sequence). V shed 2 bases and J shed 4 bases, with 9 bases lying between them. This CDR3 is built from 14 residues. CDR3 amino acids: CASSLSAGYNEQFF. CDR3 nucleotide sequence: TGTGCCAGCAGTTTAAGCGCAGGGTACAATGAGCAGTTCTTC.

The V and J genes are TRBV4-3 and TRBJ1-2, with D unresolved. Trimming stripped 1 base from V and 5 bases from J, with 2 bases between. The CDR3 is made up of 11 amino acids. Germline CDR1 and CDR2: LGHNA and YSLEER. The CDR3 loop reads CASSQGYGYTF. CDR3 sequence (DNA): TGCGCCAGCAGCCAAGGATATGGCTACACCTTC.

This chain links TRBV27 with TRBJ1-1, with D possibly being TRBD1 (6 bases). Germline CDR1 and CDR2: MNHEY and SMNVEV (reference sequence). Trimming stripped 2 bases from V and 1 base from J, with 8 bases between. The CDR3 length is 14 residues. The CDR3 loop is CASSLVRGNTEAFF. The CDR3 bases are TGTGCCAGCAGTTTAGTCAGGGGGAACACTGAAGCTTTCTTT.

J is TRBJ1-2 and V is TRBV5-4; tentatively, D is TRBD1 (5 bases). Looked up from germline, CDR1 is SGHNT and CDR2 is YYREEE (reference sequence). This CDR3 is 13 amino acids long. The V end lost 3 bases, the J end lost 4 bases, and 10 bases lay between the germline ends. CDR3 sequence: CASSSSGFYGYTF. The CDR3 bases are TGTGCCAGCAGCTCCTCAGGGTTCTATGGCTACACCTTC.

The V gene is TRBV2, the J gene TRBJ2-4, with unresolved D. The CDR3 consists of 11 residues. In germline, CDR1 is SNHLY, CDR2 FYNNEI. The germline V and J ends were trimmed by 7 bases and 10 bases, with 11 bases remaining between them. The CDR3 DNA sequence: TGTGCCAGCATGGCAGCCAGAATTCAGTACTTC. This sequence encodes CASMAARIQYF. Looking up the rest from reference TRBV2 and TRBJ2-4 gives the full variable domain: EPEVTQTPSHQVTQMGQEVILRCVPISNHLYFYWYRQILGQKVEFLVSFYNNEISEKSEIFDDQFSVERPDGSNFTLKIRSTKLEDSAMYFCASMAARIQYFGAGTRLSVL.

This clone was observed a single time. The V gene is TRBV27, the J gene TRBJ1-1; unclear D gene. The germline gives CDR1 MNHEY, CDR2 SMNVEV (reference sequence). The V and J ends lost 6 bases and 1 base respectively, with 12 bases between them. The CDR3 has 14 amino acids. In DNA form, the CDR3 reads TGTGCCAGCAGGGGCCTAACAGCGAACACTGAAGCTTTCTTT. This encodes CASRGLTANTEAFF.

The V gene is TRBV6-5, the J gene TRBJ2-5; the match to TRBD2 covers 10 bases. Trimming at V came to 0 bases and at J to 5 bases, leaving 6 bases not matched to a gene. Germline V gene lookup returns CDR1 MNHEY and CDR2 SVGAGI. The CDR3 sequence is 16 residues long. Written as DNA, the CDR3 is TGTGCCAGCAGTTACTCTGCTAGCGGGGGAAGGGAGACCCAGTACTTC. It translates to CASSYSASGGRETQYF.

The CDR3 nucleotides read TGTGCCATCAGTGAGTCGGGGGTTGAGCAGTACTTC. It codes for CAISESGVEQYF. The V call is TRBV10-3, the J call TRBJ2-7; D tentatively fits TRBD1 or TRBD2 (5 bases each). CDR1 ENHRY and CDR2 SYGVKD come from the germline V gene. Trimming took off 0 bases at V and 7 bases at J, with 7 bases between the two ends. The CDR3 has 12 residues.

The V call is TRBV7-2, the J call TRBJ2-1; 7 nucleotides match TRBD2. This CDR3 comprises 17 residues. Germline loops: CDR1 SGHTA, CDR2 FQGNSA. The junction had 19 bases not matched to a gene; V was cut back by 7 bases and J by 7 bases. The DNA for the CDR3 is TGTGCCAGCACCGCAGGCCCCACCGGGACTACCTTGAATGAGCAGTTCTTC. Translated: CASTAGPTGTTLNEQFF.

The V gene is TRBV9, the J gene TRBJ2-1; 14 bases agree with TRBD2. The ends lost 3 bases at V and 3 bases at J; junction bases unmatched: 14. Germline V lookup: CDR1 SGDLS, CDR2 YYNGEE. The CDR3 spans 20 residues. CDR3 bases: TGTGCCAGCAGCGCGCCCCCGGGACTAGCGGGAGCAGGGAGCTACAATGAGCAGTTCTTC. Translated, it gives CASSAPPGLAGAGSYNEQFF.

The gene calls are TRBV28 and TRBJ2-2; D perhaps matches TRBD2 (7 bases). V was clipped by 9 bases and J by 3 bases, with 23 bases between them. Germline values: CDR1 MDHEN, CDR2 SYDVKM. The CDR3 is made up of 17 amino acids. This CDR3 reads CASRGGGSGDDTGELFF. The CDR3 DNA follows: TGTGCCAGTAGGGGGGGTGGTAGCGGAGACGACACCGGGGAGCTGTTTTTT. Complete variable domain (other parts from reference TRBV28 and TRBJ2-2): DVKVTQSSRYLVKRTGEKVFLECVQDMDHENMFWYRQDPGLGLRLIYFSYDVKMKEKGDIPEGYSVSREKKERFSLILESASTNQTSMYLCASRGGGSGDDTGELFFGEGSRLTVL.

V gene TRBV2 combines with J gene TRBJ1-2; D unresolved. The CDR3 length is 15 residues. CDR1 and CDR2 from the germline V gene are SNHLY and FYNNEI. The germline V and J ends were trimmed by 0 bases and 6 bases, with 14 bases remaining between them. CDR3 sequence (DNA): TGTGCCAGCAGTGAAGCGCTTCAGTGGGGAGATGGCTACACCTTC. Translated: CASSEALQWGDGYTF.

V usage is TRBV4-3 and J usage is TRBJ1-4, with 7 bases fitting TRBD1. CDR3 length equals 16 residues. Trimming took 4 bases from V and 2 from J; bases not matched to a gene: 7. CDR1 is LGHNA, CDR2 YSLEER, per germline. CDR3 nucleotide sequence: TGCGCCAGCAGCCCAGGGAGGGGGCCGACTAATGAAAAACTGTTTTTT. As protein: CASSPGRGPTNEKLFF.

The chain recombines TRBV5-6 with TRBJ2-7, with 9 bases aligning to TRBD2. With 2 bases clipped from V and 2 bases from J, the junction kept 14 bases outside the gene matches. Germline CDR1 SGHDT, CDR2 YYEEEE. CDR3 length: 18 amino acids. This CDR3 reads CASSLFVLTSGLTYEQYF. CDR3 coding DNA: TGTGCCAGCAGCTTATTCGTATTGACTAGCGGCTTAACCTACGAGCAGTACTTC.

The CDR3 nucleotides read TGCGCCAGCAGCCAAGGGCTACTTACTAGCACAGATACGCAGTATTTT. Its protein product is CASSQGLLTSTDTQYF. This chain uses TRBV4-3 with TRBJ2-3; no definite D call. The V end lost 1 base, the J end lost 0 bases, and 11 bases lay between the germline ends. The CDR3 extends over 16 amino acids. Germline-derived CDR1 and CDR2 are LGHNA and YSLEER.

V usage is TRBV7-9 and J usage is TRBJ1-3; possibly TRBD1 for D (6 bases). Deletions cut 5 bases from V and 3 bases from J, with 11 bases between. Germline-derived CDR1 and CDR2 are SEHNR and FQNEAQ (reference sequence). This CDR3 has 14 amino acids. CDR3 loop: CASSADRFGNTIYF. The CDR3 nucleotides read TGTGCCAGCAGCGCAGACAGGTTTGGAAACACCATATATTTT.